Listed below are T cell receptor beta chains from one sample, sequenced in a study of T-cell memory formation after mild COVID-19. One entry per CDR3 protein, called by TCRdb with MiXCR from the 5' RACE reads. The table records around 500,000 distinct CDR3 sequences, around a sixth of them present only once. Sequenced material: PBMCs or a T cell subset sorted from them (not recorded which). Receptors were obtained from an adult woman who had mild COVID-19 (a few samples of this study predate the infection). Cell type and time point are not known. The CDR3 runs from the conserved cysteine through the conserved F or W. A D gene is named only where the DNA matches it firmly. Clone size is shown for a subset of rows, as once, few, many or a class of expanded clone.

TRBD1	TRBV29-1	few	TRBJ1-1	CSVATGGRNTEAFF	TGCAGCGTTGCCACAGGGGGACGGAACACTGAAGCTTTCTTT
TRBD1	TRBV7-9	few	TRBJ1-1	CASSFGTQGADTEAFF	TGTGCCAGCAGCTTTGGTACCCAGGGGGCGGACACTGAAGCTTTCTTT
.	TRBV30	few	TRBJ2-1	CAWSVGPGEQFF	TGTGCCTGGAGTGTCGGTCCGGGGGAGCAGTTCTTC
.	TRBV12-5	.	TRBJ1-1	CASARFDWMHTEAFF	TGTGCTAGTGCCCGCTTCGACTGGATGCACACTGAAGCTTTCTTT
TRBD2	TRBV20-1	few	TRBJ2-3	CSARDGTSGRVTDTQYF	TGCAGTGCTAGGGACGGGACTAGCGGGAGGGTCACAGATACGCAGTATTTT
.	TRBV29-1	.	TRBJ2-6	CSVFGAVGANVLTF	TGCAGCGTGTTCGGGGCTGTGGGGGCCAACGTCCTGACTTTC
.	TRBV13	.	TRBJ2-6	CASSLGAGTGANVLTF	TGTGCCAGCAGCTTAGGTGCGGGGACTGGGGCCAACGTCCTGACTTTC
.	TRBV21-1	.	TRBJ2-7	CASTLSRGTGGYEQYF	TGTGCCAGCACCCTATCGCGGGGGACAGGGGGCTACGAGCAGTACTTC
.	TRBV3-1	.	TRBJ2-1	CASSSRDQYNEQFF	TGTGCCAGCAGCTCTCGGGACCAGTACAATGAGCAGTTCTTC
.	TRBV7-2	few	TRBJ1-4	CASSPYAATNEKLFF	TGTGCCAGCAGCCCCTATGCAGCAACTAATGAAAAACTGTTTTTT
TRBD1	TRBV7-9	few	TRBJ2-7	CASSLAGQGIYEQYF	TGTGCCAGCAGCTTAGCGGGACAGGGGATATACGAGCAGTACTTC
.	TRBV7-2	once	TRBJ2-1	CASSSGRDGGEQFF	TGTGCCAGCAGCTCGGGAAGGGACGGGGGTGAGCAGTTCTTC
.	TRBV21-1	few	TRBJ1-2	CASSNTSLPGRIYGYTF	TGTGCCAGCAGCAACACATCACTACCGGGACGCATTTATGGCTACACCTTC
.	TRBV15	.	TRBJ1-1	CATSKNRAGTEAFF	TGTGCCACCAGCAAGAACAGGGCGGGGACTGAAGCTTTCTTT
.	TRBV20-1	few	TRBJ2-7	CSASNHEQYF	TGCAGTGCTAGTAACCACGAGCAGTACTTC
TRBD2	TRBV12-3/TRBV12-4	.	TRBJ2-3	CASSQGLTPGDTQYF	TGTGCCAGCAGCCAGGGACTAACCCCAGGGGATACGCAGTATTTT
TRBD2	TRBV20-1	.	TRBJ2-3	CSAQVGGRLRDTQYF	TGCAGTGCTCAGGTCGGCGGGAGGTTGAGAGATACGCAGTATTTT
TRBD1	TRBV29-1	.	TRBJ1-4	CSVSWQGATNEKLFF	TGCAGCGTGTCGTGGCAGGGGGCAACTAATGAAAAACTGTTTTTT
.	TRBV15	.	TRBJ2-7	CATSRDLQATSSEQYF	TGTGCCACCAGCAGAGATCTCCAGGCGACCTCGTCGGAGCAGTACTTC
TRBD1	TRBV12-3/TRBV12-4	.	TRBJ1-1	CASSPRQGGDTEAFF	TGTGCCAGCAGTCCCCGACAGGGGGGGGACACTGAAGCTTTCTTT
TRBD2	TRBV2	few	TRBJ2-1	CASSTSGTSSYNEQFF	TGTGCCAGCAGTACTAGCGGGACGAGCTCCTACAATGAGCAGTTCTTC
TRBD1	TRBV13	few	TRBJ1-2	CASSLWTGEPYGYTF	TGTGCCAGCAGCTTATGGACAGGGGAACCTTATGGCTACACCTTC
.	TRBV5-1	.	TRBJ1-1	CASSPGTTANTEAFF	TGCGCCAGCAGCCCGGGAACTACAGCGAACACTGAAGCTTTCTTT
.	TRBV12-3/TRBV12-4	.	TRBJ1-1	CASSLLRGTEAFF	TGTGCCAGCAGCTTACTTAGGGGGACTGAAGCTTTCTTT
.	TRBV24-1	.	TRBJ2-5	CAINGHGPRETQYF	TGTGCCATAAATGGACACGGGCCACGAGAGACCCAGTACTTC
TRBD1	TRBV20-1	few	TRBJ2-4	CSASSPGQGEFGAKNIQYF	TGCAGTGCTAGTTCCCCGGGACAGGGGGAGTTCGGAGCCAAAAACATTCAGTACTTC
.	TRBV6-6	few	TRBJ2-7	CASSYGRGSTYEQYF	TGTGCCAGCAGTTACGGGCGGGGATCGACCTACGAGCAGTACTTC
.	TRBV15	.	TRBJ1-5	CATSRDPGQPQHF	TGTGCCACCAGCAGAGATCCCGGACAGCCCCAGCATTTT
.	TRBV12-3/TRBV12-4	many	TRBJ2-7	CASSSVSYEQYF	TGTGCCAGCAGTTCTGTCTCCTACGAGCAGTACTTC
TRBD2	TRBV7-2	.	TRBJ2-7	CASSRTSGRTEQYF	TGTGCCAGCAGCCGGACTAGCGGAAGGACTGAGCAGTACTTC
.	TRBV28	few	TRBJ1-3	CASSLHQTSSGNTIYF	TGTGCCAGCAGTCTACACCAGACCAGCTCTGGAAACACCATATATTTT
TRBD1	TRBV10-3	many	TRBJ2-5	CAVGTGGFETQYF	TGTGCCGTCGGGACAGGGGGTTTCGAGACCCAGTACTTC
.	TRBV27	.	TRBJ1-2	CASSLYPGTGGYTF	TGTGCCAGCAGTTTATATCCAGGGACTGGCGGCTACACCTTC
.	TRBV6-1	few	TRBJ1-2	CASSFSDTGSYGYTF	TGTGCCAGCAGTTTCTCGGACACCGGGTCTTATGGCTACACCTTC
TRBD1	TRBV5-8	.	TRBJ2-7	CASSAARDRDPYEQYF	TGTGCCAGCAGCGCGGCCCGGGACAGGGATCCCTACGAGCAGTACTTC
.	TRBV29-1	few	TRBJ2-3	CSVRDPLTDTQYF	TGCAGCGTTCGGGACCCACTCACAGATACGCAGTATTTT
TRBD1	TRBV15	many	TRBJ1-5	CASRDRGTNQPQHF	TGTGCCAGCAGGGACAGGGGGACCAATCAGCCCCAGCATTTT
.	TRBV7-6	.	TRBJ2-7	CASSLEPGAYEQYF	TGTGCCAGCAGCTTAGAGCCCGGAGCCTACGAGCAGTACTTC
.	TRBV5-5	few	TRBJ1-1	CASSIQGTEAFF	TGTGCCAGCAGTATCCAGGGGACTGAAGCTTTCTTT
TRBD2	TRBV20-1	few	TRBJ2-5	CSFNSGRGETQYF	TGCAGTTTTAATAGCGGGAGAGGAGAGACCCAGTACTTC
TRBD1	TRBV25-1	.	TRBJ2-2	CASSLTRDRGNEELFF	TGTGCCAGCAGCTTAACACGGGACAGGGGTAACGAAGAGCTGTTTTTT
.	TRBV7-3	.	TRBJ2-3	CASSTTGTDTQYF	TGTGCCAGCAGCACGACGGGCACAGATACGCAGTATTTT
.	TRBV4-3	.	TRBJ2-7	CASSQDVRASSYEQYF	TGCGCCAGCAGCCAAGATGTAAGGGCTAGCTCCTACGAGCAGTACTTC
.	TRBV11-1	.	TRBJ1-1	CASSLFGGPEAFF	TGTGCCAGCAGCTTATTTGGTGGCCCTGAAGCTTTCTTT
TRBD2	TRBV5-1	few	TRBJ2-1	CATSGGSSYNEQFF	TGCGCCACCTCGGGGGGGAGCTCCTACAATGAGCAGTTCTTC
TRBD1	TRBV2	many	TRBJ2-3	CASSEQGVADTQYF	TGTGCCAGCAGTGAGCAGGGGGTGGCAGATACGCAGTATTTT
.	TRBV5-6	.	TRBJ1-3	CASSLSPRSGNTIYF	TGTGCCAGCAGCTTGTCTCCCCGCTCTGGAAACACCATATATTTT
TRBD2	TRBV12-3/TRBV12-4	few	TRBJ2-7	CASSQVSGGPDEQYF	TGTGCCAGCAGTCAAGTTAGCGGGGGGCCCGACGAGCAGTACTTC
TRBD2	TRBV7-8	.	TRBJ2-4	CASSLVGGLAGNIQYF	TGTGCCAGCAGCTTAGTGGGAGGGCTAGCGGGAAACATTCAGTACTTC
TRBD2	TRBV7-9	few	TRBJ2-5	CASSLDEVAGDQETQYF	TGTGCCAGCAGCCTAGACGAGGTGGCGGGGGACCAAGAGACCCAGTACTTC